This T cell receptor (beta chain) was captured by sequencing in a study of technical replicates of blood from a handful of donors. Clones were sequenced by immunoSEQ multiplex PCR, and TCRdb holds only the in-frame ones, with some missing. This table has approximately 81,000 clones, roughly 95% appearing once. Germline loops: CDR1 SNHLY, CDR2 FYNNEI. The ends lost 5 bases at V and 7 bases at J; junction bases unmatched: 11. The CDR3 is 15 residues long. The clonotype comes from a human donor in good health. V is TRBV2 and J is TRBJ1-2; 9 bases agree with TRBD1. The sample taken for sequencing was T cells isolated from PBMCs. CDR3 sequence: CASSLRGQGDGGYTF. Here the CDR3 DNA reads TGTGCCAGCAGTCTTCGGGGACAGGGCGATGGTGGCTACACCTTC.